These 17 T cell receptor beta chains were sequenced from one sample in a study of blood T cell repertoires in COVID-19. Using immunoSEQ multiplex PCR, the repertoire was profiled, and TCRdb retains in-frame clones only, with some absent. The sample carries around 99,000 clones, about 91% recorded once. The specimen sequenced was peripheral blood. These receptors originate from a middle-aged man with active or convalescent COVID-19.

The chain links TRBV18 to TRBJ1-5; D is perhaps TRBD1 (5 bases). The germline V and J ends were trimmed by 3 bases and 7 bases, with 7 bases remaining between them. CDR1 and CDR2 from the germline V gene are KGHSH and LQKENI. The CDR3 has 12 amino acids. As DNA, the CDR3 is TGTGCCAGCTCACCGGGGCAACAGCCCCAGCATTTT. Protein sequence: CASSPGQQPQHF.

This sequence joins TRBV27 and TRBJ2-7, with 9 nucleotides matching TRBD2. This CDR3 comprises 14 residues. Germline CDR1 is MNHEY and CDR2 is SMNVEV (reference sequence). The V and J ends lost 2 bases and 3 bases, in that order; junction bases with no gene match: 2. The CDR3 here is CASSLVAGVYEQYF. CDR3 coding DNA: TGTGCCAGCAGTTTAGTAGCGGGAGTCTACGAGCAGTACTTC.

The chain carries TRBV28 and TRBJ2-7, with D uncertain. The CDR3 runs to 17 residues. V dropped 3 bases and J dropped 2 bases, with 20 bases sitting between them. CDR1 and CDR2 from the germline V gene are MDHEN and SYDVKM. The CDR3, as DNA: TGTGCCAGCAGTTTTGTAGCAGCGTTTCCCCTAACCTACGAGCAGTACTTC. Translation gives CASSFVAAFPLTYEQYF. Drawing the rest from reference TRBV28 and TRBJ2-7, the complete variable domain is DVKVTQSSRYLVKRTGEKVFLECVQDMDHENMFWYRQDPGLGLRLIYFSYDVKMKEKGDIPEGYSVSREKKERFSLILESASTNQTSMYLCASSFVAAFPLTYEQYFGPGTRLTVT.

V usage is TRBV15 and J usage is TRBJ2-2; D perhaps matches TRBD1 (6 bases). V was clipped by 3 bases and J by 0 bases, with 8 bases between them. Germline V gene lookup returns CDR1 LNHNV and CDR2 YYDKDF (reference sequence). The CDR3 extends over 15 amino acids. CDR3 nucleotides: TGTGCCACCAGCAGGGGACATCCGAACACCGGGGAGCTGTTTTTT. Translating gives CATSRGHPNTGELFF.

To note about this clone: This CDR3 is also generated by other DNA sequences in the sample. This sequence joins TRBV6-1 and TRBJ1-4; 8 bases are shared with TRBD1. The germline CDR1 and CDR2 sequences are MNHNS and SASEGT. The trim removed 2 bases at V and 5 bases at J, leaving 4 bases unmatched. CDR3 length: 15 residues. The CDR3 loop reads CASSERGTGNEKLFF. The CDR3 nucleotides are TGTGCCAGCAGTGAACGAGGGACAGGCAATGAAAAACTGTTTTTT.

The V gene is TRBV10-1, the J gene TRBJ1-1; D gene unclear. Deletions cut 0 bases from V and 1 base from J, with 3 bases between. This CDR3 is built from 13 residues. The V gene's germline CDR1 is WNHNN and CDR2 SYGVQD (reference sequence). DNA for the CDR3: TGCGCCAGCAGTGAGTCCAAGAACACTGAAGCTTTCTTT. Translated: CASSESKNTEAFF.

CDR3 in DNA: TGTGCCAGCAGTTACTCGACCCCCAGGAACTACGAGCAGTACTTC. Translation: CASSYSTPRNYEQYF. The V call is TRBV6-2 or TRBV6-3, the J call TRBJ2-7; D unresolved. Germline V lookup: CDR1 MNHEY, CDR2 SVGEGT. V lost 0 bases to trimming and J lost 3 bases, with 12 bases between them. The CDR3 length is 15 residues.

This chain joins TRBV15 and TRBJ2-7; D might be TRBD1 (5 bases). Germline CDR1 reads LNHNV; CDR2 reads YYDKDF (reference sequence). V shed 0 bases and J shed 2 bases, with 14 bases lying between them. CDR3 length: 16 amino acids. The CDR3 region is CATSRDNRWSTYEQYF. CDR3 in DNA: TGTGCCACCAGCAGAGATAACAGGTGGAGCACCTACGAGCAGTACTTC.

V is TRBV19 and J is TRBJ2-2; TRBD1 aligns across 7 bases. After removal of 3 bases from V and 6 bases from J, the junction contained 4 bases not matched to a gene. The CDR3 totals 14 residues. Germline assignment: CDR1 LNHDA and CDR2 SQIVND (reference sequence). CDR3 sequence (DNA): TGTGCCAGTAGTATCACAGGGGTACCCGGGGAGCTGTTTTTT. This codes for CASSITGVPGELFF.

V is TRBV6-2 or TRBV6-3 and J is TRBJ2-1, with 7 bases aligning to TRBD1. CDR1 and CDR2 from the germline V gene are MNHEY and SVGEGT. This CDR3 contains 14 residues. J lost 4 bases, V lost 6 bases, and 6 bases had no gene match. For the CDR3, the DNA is TGTGCCAGCAGCCAGGGACAGCCTTACAATGAGCAGTTCTTC. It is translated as CASSQGQPYNEQFF.

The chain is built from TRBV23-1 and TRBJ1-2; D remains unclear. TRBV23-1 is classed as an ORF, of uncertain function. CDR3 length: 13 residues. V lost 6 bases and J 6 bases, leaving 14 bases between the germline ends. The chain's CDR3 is CASRRRLGHGYTF. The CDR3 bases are TGCGCCAGCAGGAGGCGGCTAGGTCATGGCTACACCTTC.

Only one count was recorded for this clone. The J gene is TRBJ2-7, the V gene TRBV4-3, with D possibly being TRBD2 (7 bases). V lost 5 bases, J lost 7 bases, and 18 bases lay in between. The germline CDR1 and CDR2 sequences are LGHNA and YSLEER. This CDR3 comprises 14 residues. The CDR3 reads CASSAGAGAGEQYF. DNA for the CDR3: TGCGCCAGCAGCGCGGGGGCAGGGGCGGGAGAGCAGTACTTC.

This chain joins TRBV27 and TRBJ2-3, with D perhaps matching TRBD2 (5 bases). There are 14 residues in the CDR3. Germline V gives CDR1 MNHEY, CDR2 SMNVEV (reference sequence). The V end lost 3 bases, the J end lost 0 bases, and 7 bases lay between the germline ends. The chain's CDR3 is CASSLTTSTDTQYF. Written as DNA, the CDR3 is TGTGCCAGCAGTTTGACTACTAGCACAGATACGCAGTATTTT.

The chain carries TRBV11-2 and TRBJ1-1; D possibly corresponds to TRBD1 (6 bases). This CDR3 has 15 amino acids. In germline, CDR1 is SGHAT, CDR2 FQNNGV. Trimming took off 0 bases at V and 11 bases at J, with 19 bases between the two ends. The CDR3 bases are TGTGCCAGCAGCTTAGACGGGGGGCCTCGAATAGGGGCTTTCTTT. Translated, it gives CASSLDGGPRIGAFF.

CDR3 amino acids: CASSLGGRSWQETQYF. Written as DNA, the CDR3 is TGTGCCAGCAGCTTAGGGGGGCGTTCGTGGCAAGAGACCCAGTACTTC. The gene calls are TRBV7-9 and TRBJ2-5; TRBD1 might be the D (6 bases). V was shortened by 1 base and J by 2 bases, with 14 bases between the two germline ends. The CDR3 runs to 16 residues. Germline CDR1 is SEHNR and CDR2 is FQNEAQ (reference sequence).

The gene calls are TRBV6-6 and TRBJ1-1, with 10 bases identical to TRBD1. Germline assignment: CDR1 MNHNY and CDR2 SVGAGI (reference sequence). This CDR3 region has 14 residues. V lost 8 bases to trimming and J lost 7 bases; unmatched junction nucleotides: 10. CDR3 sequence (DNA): TGTGCCAGCCAGACAGAGGACAGGGGGAATGAAGCTTTCTTT. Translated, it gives CASQTEDRGNEAFF.

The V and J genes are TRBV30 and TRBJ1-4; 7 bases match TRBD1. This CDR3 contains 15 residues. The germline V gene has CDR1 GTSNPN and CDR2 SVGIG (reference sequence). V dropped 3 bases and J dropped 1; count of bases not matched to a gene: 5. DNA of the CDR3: TGTGCCTGGAGGACTAACAGGGGAACTAATGAAAAACTGTTTTTT. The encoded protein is CAWRTNRGTNEKLFF.